The source of this T cell receptor (beta chain) is a study of T cell clones after liver transplantation. In the case of this clone: Its target is not known.

The germline CDR1 and CDR2 sequences are SGHKS and YYEKEE (reference sequence). V was pared by 0 bases and J by 2 bases, with 5 bases between. CDR3 length: 14 amino acids. General study results and limits: Migration into the graft, not deletion, may explain lost graft donor-reactive T cells.

Profiled with immunoSEQ multiplex PCR; TCRdb holds only in-frame clones, not every one. This table has about 72,000 clones, around nine tenths appearing once. The material sequenced was CD4+ T cells from blood, taken before liver transplant. The chain couples TRBV5-5 to TRBJ2-2; D not resolved. The sequence derives from a human donor who received a liver transplant. CDR3 sequence reads: CASSLEVNTGELFF. CDR3 nucleotide sequence: TGTGCCAGCAGCTTGGAAGTAAACACCGGGGAGCTGTTTTTT.